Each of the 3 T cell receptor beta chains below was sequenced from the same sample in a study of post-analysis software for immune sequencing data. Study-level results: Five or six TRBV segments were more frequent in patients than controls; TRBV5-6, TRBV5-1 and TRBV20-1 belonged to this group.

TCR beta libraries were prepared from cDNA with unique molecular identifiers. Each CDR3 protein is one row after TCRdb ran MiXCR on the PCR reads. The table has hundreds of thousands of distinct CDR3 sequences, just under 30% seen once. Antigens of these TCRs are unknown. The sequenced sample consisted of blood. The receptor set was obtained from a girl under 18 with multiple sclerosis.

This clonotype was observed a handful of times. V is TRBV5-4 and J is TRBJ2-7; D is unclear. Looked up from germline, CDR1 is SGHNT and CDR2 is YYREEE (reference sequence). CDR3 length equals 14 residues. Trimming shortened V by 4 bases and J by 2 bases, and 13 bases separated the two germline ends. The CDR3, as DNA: TGTGCCAGCAGCCTGAGACGTTCCCCCTACGAGCAGTACTTC. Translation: CASSLRRSPYEQYF. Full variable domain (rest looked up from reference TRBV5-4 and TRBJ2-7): ETGVTQSPTHLIKTRGQQVTLRCSSQSGHNTVSWYQQALGQGPQFIFQYYREEENGRGNFPPRFSGLQFPNYSSELNVNALELDDSALYLCASSLRRSPYEQYFGPGTRLTVT.

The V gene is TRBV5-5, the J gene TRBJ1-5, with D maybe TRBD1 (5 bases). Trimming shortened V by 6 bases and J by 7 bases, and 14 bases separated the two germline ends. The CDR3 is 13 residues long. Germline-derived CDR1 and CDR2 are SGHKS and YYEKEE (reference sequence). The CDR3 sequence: CASNFRVGQPQHF. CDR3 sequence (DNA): TGTGCCAGCAACTTCAGGGTTGGACAGCCCCAGCATTTT.

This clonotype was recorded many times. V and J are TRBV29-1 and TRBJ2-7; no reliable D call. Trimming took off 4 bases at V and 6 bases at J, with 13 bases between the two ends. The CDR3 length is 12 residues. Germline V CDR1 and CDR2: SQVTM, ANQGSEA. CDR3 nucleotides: TGCAGCGTTGCCCTAAGGGCAGGCGAGCAGTACTTC. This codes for CSVALRAGEQYF.